Presented here are 25 T cell receptor beta chains from one specimen sequenced in a study of cytomegalovirus exposure and HLA in healthy donors. The primer mix had 60 Vbeta and 13 Jbeta primers. The table came from immunoSEQ multiplex PCR; TCRdb's copy has only in-frame clones and leaves some out. The table records about 130,000 clones, over 75% of them present only once. Input material: PBMCs. All receptors derive from a boy between 5 and 17 years old in good health and CMV-seronegative.

This clone was seen once. V gene TRBV13 combines with J gene TRBJ2-2; D unclear. Germline CDR1 PRHDT, CDR2 FYEKMQ (reference sequence). There are 13 residues in the CDR3. Trimming stripped 1 base from V and 6 bases from J, with 6 bases between. CDR3 region: CASSLESSGELFF. Here the CDR3 DNA reads TGTGCCAGCAGCTTAGAATCGTCCGGGGAGCTGTTTTTT.

The chain couples TRBV7-9 to TRBJ2-1, with a weak D call TRBD2 (5 bases). The V gene's germline CDR1 is SEHNR and CDR2 FQNEAQ (reference sequence). Trimming took off 7 bases at V and 0 bases at J, with 16 bases between the two ends. This CDR3 contains 16 residues. The CDR3 DNA sequence: TGTGCCAGCACCACGCCGGGGAGACTCTCCTACAATGAGCAGTTCTTC. Residues: CASTTPGRLSYNEQFF.

A note on this clone: A junction boundary mismatches the germline segment, possibly from a read error. The genes are TRBV11-1 and TRBJ1-1; 7 bases align to TRBD1. Germline-derived CDR1 and CDR2 are SGHAT and FQDESV (reference sequence). The CDR3 covers 14 residues. CDR3 amino acids: CASRLDRVNTEALF. In nucleotides, the CDR3 is TGTGCCAGCAGGTTAGACAGGGTGAACACTGAAGCTCTCTTT.

This clone was counted a single time. The J gene is TRBJ2-5, the V gene TRBV6-5; D is undetermined. The germline V gene encodes CDR1 MNHEY and CDR2 SVGAGI. Trimming left V 0 bases short and J 3 bases short, with 11 bases between. The length of the CDR3 is 15 residues. The CDR3 nucleotides are TGTGCCAGCAGTTACTCGAGGCCGGCAGAAGAGACCCAGTACTTC. Protein sequence: CASSYSRPAEETQYF.

This clone was recorded only once. The chain uses TRBV2 and TRBJ1-1; weak D call: TRBD1 (5 bases). The germline gives CDR1 SNHLY, CDR2 FYNNEI. V was cut by 11 bases and J by 2 bases, with 12 bases left in between. This CDR3 contains 12 residues. The CDR3 is CAARALNTEAFF. The CDR3 DNA is TGTGCCGCCAGGGCTCTAAACACTGAAGCTTTCTTT. Based on the CDR3 plus reference TRBV2 and TRBJ1-1, the full variable domain is EPEVTQTPSHQVTQMGQEVILRCVPISNHLYFYWYRQILGQKVEFLVSFYNNEISEKSEIFDDQFSVERPDGSNFTLKIRSTKLEDSAMYFCAARALNTEAFFGQGTRLTVV.

The J gene is TRBJ1-6, the V gene TRBV19, with D maybe TRBD1 (5 bases). V was pared by 3 bases and J by 2 bases, with 11 bases between. This CDR3 has 16 residues. The germline V gene has CDR1 LNHDA and CDR2 SQIVND (reference sequence). The CDR3 DNA sequence: TGTGCCAGTAGTATCGTGGGGCGTGCCTATAATTCACCCCTCCACTTT. It codes for CASSIVGRAYNSPLHF.

This rearrangement joins TRBV4-3 to TRBJ2-3, with D unclear. The CDR3 consists of 15 residues. Germline V gene lookup returns CDR1 LGHNA and CDR2 YSLEER. The V end lost 4 bases, the J end lost 0 bases, and 11 bases lay between the germline ends. Here the CDR3 reads CASSPTPTSTDTQYF. The CDR3 nucleotides read TGCGCCAGCAGCCCAACCCCGACTAGCACAGATACGCAGTATTTT.

V usage is TRBV6-1 and J usage is TRBJ1-2; weak D call: TRBD1 (6 bases). Germline V gene lookup returns CDR1 MNHNS and CDR2 SASEGT. The CDR3 contains 14 residues. V was shortened by 6 bases and J by 2 bases, with 13 bases between the two germline ends. CDR3 protein: CASRNREPNYGYTF. The CDR3 coding sequence is TGTGCCAGCAGGAACAGGGAACCCAACTATGGCTACACCTTC.

This clone came up once. V and J are TRBV19 and TRBJ2-1; 8 bases agree with TRBD1. The CDR3 loop spans 14 amino acids. CDR1 and CDR2 from the germline V gene are LNHDA and SQIVND (reference sequence). V shed 3 bases and J 8 bases; nucleotides not matched to a gene: 6. The CDR3 nucleotides are TGTGCCAGTAGTATTGAGGACAGGGTGGATGAGCAGTTCTTC. The encoded protein is CASSIEDRVDEQFF.

This rearrangement joins TRBV9 to TRBJ1-5; no clear D gene. The CDR3 is made up of 15 amino acids. Trimming removed 4 bases from V and 0 bases from J, with 11 bases in between. Germline CDR1 and CDR2: SGDLS and YYNGEE. The CDR3 reads CASSPHANSNQPQHF. As DNA, the CDR3 is TGTGCCAGCAGCCCCCACGCTAATAGCAATCAGCCCCAGCATTTT.

This chain uses TRBV7-2 with TRBJ1-5; 8 nucleotides align to TRBD1. J gave up 2 bases and V 5 bases, and 5 bases lay outside the gene matches. Germline V gives CDR1 SGHTA, CDR2 FQGNSA. The CDR3 is 15 amino acids. The CDR3 nucleotides read TGTGCCAGCAGCACCATGGGACAGGGCAATCAGCCCCAGCATTTT. Encoded protein: CASSTMGQGNQPQHF. The whole variable domain, remainder taken from reference TRBV7-2 and TRBJ1-5, is GAGVSQSPSNKVTEKGKDVELRCDPISGHTALYWYRQSLGQGLEFLIYFQGNSAPDKSGLPSDRFSAERTGGSVSTLTIQRTQQEDSAVYLCASSTMGQGNQPQHFGDGTRLSIL.

V gene TRBV9 combines with J gene TRBJ2-1; possibly TRBD2 for D (6 bases). V was trimmed by 7 bases and J by 4 bases, leaving 15 bases between them. This CDR3 has 14 residues. Germline V gives CDR1 SGDLS, CDR2 YYNGEE. This CDR3 reads CASGGASTYNEQFF. Written as DNA, the CDR3 is TGTGCCAGCGGCGGGGCTAGCACATACAATGAGCAGTTCTTC.

This clone was counted between two and nine times. This chain links TRBV4-3 with TRBJ2-1, with TRBD2 identical over 13 bases. Germline V lookup: CDR1 LGHNA, CDR2 YSLEER. The CDR3 has 16 amino acids. Losses at the gene ends were 5 bases for V and 10 bases for J; bases not matched to a gene: 11. The CDR3 DNA follows: TGCGCCAGCAGCTCCGGACTAGCGGGGGTCGGGGGGGAGCAGTTCTTC. Its protein product is CASSSGLAGVGGEQFF.

This clone has just a few counts. The rearrangement uses TRBV7-3 and TRBJ2-1, with D possibly matching TRBD1 (6 bases). V was trimmed by 4 bases and J by 11 bases, leaving 12 bases between them. The CDR3 has 12 residues. CDR1 SGHTA and CDR2 FQGTGA come from the germline V gene. CDR3 in DNA: TGTGCCAGCAGCTCGGACAGCGACAAGCAGTTCTTC. As protein: CASSSDSDKQFF.

The gene calls are TRBV6-6 and TRBJ2-2; 8 bases map to TRBD1. There are 14 residues in the CDR3. Germline CDR1 reads MNHNY; CDR2 reads SVGAGI (reference sequence). Germline trimming cut 7 bases from V and 3 bases from J; bases unmatched to any gene: 4. The CDR3 DNA sequence: TGTGCCAGCACCGGGACAGGAGACACCGGGGAGCTGTTTTTT. Protein sequence: CASTGTGDTGELFF.

The chain combines TRBV7-8 with TRBJ2-3, with TRBD1 as a possible D gene (6 bases). Germline CDR1 reads SGHVS; CDR2 reads FQNEAQ. The CDR3 runs to 17 residues. V gave up 4 bases and J gave up 5 bases, with 22 bases separating them. Here the CDR3 DNA reads TGTGCCAGCAGCTCGACCACCGGGACACCCTGGGGAGATACGCAGTATTTT. Translated, it gives CASSSTTGTPWGDTQYF.

The gene calls are TRBV7-9 and TRBJ2-1; TRBD2 matches 9 bases. Per germline, CDR1 SEHNR and CDR2 FQNEAQ (reference sequence). The CDR3 has 16 amino acids. V shed 2 bases and J 4 bases; nucleotides not matched to a gene: 6. CDR3 amino acids: CASSLKAGGVYNEQFF. Written as DNA, the CDR3 is TGTGCCAGCAGCTTAAAAGCGGGGGGTGTTTACAATGAGCAGTTCTTC.

V usage is TRBV4-3 and J usage is TRBJ1-5; the D gene is possibly TRBD1 (5 bases). The germline V gene encodes CDR1 LGHNA and CDR2 YSLEER. CDR3 size: 16 residues. Trimming pared 1 base from V and 5 bases from J, leaving 15 bases between. The CDR3 protein is CASSQAKGAKDQPQHF. The CDR3 DNA follows: TGCGCCAGCAGCCAAGCGAAAGGGGCGAAAGATCAGCCCCAGCATTTT.

This rearrangement joins TRBV27 to TRBJ1-2, with a tentative D call TRBD1 (6 bases). Germline CDR1 MNHEY, CDR2 SMNVEV (reference sequence). Trimming pared 5 bases from V and 6 bases from J, leaving 16 bases between. This CDR3 comprises 14 residues. The CDR3 protein is CASSPSGGGDGYTF. The DNA for the CDR3 is TGTGCCAGCAGTCCCTCTGGCGGGGGCGATGGCTACACCTTC.

The rearrangement uses TRBV7-9 and TRBJ1-1; D is unresolved. Trimming took 6 bases from V and 6 from J, leaving 14 bases between them. This CDR3 comprises 13 residues. Per the germline V gene, CDR1 is SEHNR and CDR2 is FQNEAQ (reference sequence). As DNA, the CDR3 is TGTGCCAGCAGGAATTCCCACCAGGCTGAAGCTTTCTTT. It specifies CASRNSHQAEAFF.

The chain uses TRBV6-1 and TRBJ2-7; 8 nucleotides agree with TRBD1. Trimming at V came to 4 bases and at J to 1 base, leaving 3 bases not matched to a gene. Per germline, CDR1 MNHNS and CDR2 SASEGT. The CDR3 runs to 14 residues. The CDR3 nucleotides are TGTGCCAGCAGTGGCCGGGACAGGTCCTACGAGCAGTACTTC. Its translation is CASSGRDRSYEQYF.

This chain joins TRBV27 and TRBJ1-5; D gene ambiguous. CDR1 and CDR2 (germline): MNHEY, SMNVEV (reference sequence). The CDR3 is made up of 13 amino acids. Trimming removed 5 bases at V and 4 bases at J, with 9 bases between. Written as DNA, the CDR3 is TGTGCCAGCAGTGGACTGGCGAATCAGCCCCAGCATTTT. This encodes CASSGLANQPQHF.

The chain is built from TRBV9 and TRBJ2-7, with 9 bases fitting TRBD1. J lost 3 bases, V lost 4 bases, and 8 bases had no gene match. The CDR3 contains 15 residues. CDR1 and CDR2 (germline): SGDLS, YYNGEE. CDR3 loop: CASSTRTGDNYEQYF. DNA for the CDR3: TGTGCCAGCAGCACCCGGACAGGGGACAACTACGAGCAGTACTTC.

This chain uses TRBV7-9 with TRBJ2-1; D ambiguous. Per germline, CDR1 SEHNR and CDR2 FQNEAQ (reference sequence). This CDR3 has 11 residues. Trimming cost V 5 bases and J 7 bases, with 6 bases left between them. The CDR3 spells CASSRLNEQFF. CDR3 nucleotides: TGTGCCAGCAGCCGTTTAAATGAGCAGTTCTTC.

V gene TRBV23-1 combines with J gene TRBJ2-5; 8 bases line up with TRBD1. TRBV23-1 is an ORF for which the function is uncertain. The CDR3 has 15 residues. The V gene end was trimmed by 4 bases and the J gene end by 1 base; junction bases not matched to a gene: 5. The CDR3 DNA reads TGCGCCAGCAGTCGGGACAGGCCCCTCCAAGAGACCCAGTACTTC. This encodes CASSRDRPLQETQYF.